What follows are 3 T cell receptor beta chains derived from one specimen sequenced in a study of low-dose radiotherapy and immunotherapy resistance in tumors. As to time point: before trial treatment. Primers targeting TRAV and TRBV primed first-strand cDNA, covering alpha and beta chains. The authors amplified TCRs for around 20 PCR cycles with a constant-region primer and a V-primer adapter. TCRdb fed the reads into MiXCR, producing one record per CDR3 protein. The table records 45,000 to 75,000 distinct CDR3 sequences, about 25% of them present only once. This specimen consisted of PBMCs, obtained before treatment. The receptors stem from a male donor with prostate cancer.

The sample holds many counts of this clonotype. J is TRBJ2-5 and V is TRBV12-3 or TRBV12-4; D uncertain. V was clipped by 5 bases and J by 4 bases, with 8 bases between them. The length of the CDR3 is 12 residues. The chain's CDR3 is CASSPWGETQYF. DNA for the CDR3: TGTGCCAGCAGTCCCTGGGGAGAGACCCAGTACTTC.

This clonotype showed up many times. This rearrangement joins TRBV9 to TRBJ2-1; D is unclear. V gave up 0 bases and J gave up 0 bases, with 7 bases separating them. Germline CDR1 and CDR2: SGDLS and YYNGEE. The CDR3 contains 15 residues. CDR3 amino acids: CASSVDGFSYNEQFF. The CDR3, as DNA: TGTGCCAGCAGCGTAGACGGTTTCTCCTACAATGAGCAGTTCTTC.

This clonotype was counted many times. The chain recombines TRBV6-1 with TRBJ1-1, with D unresolved. The CDR3 runs 12 residues. The V gene's germline CDR1 is MNHNS and CDR2 SASEGT. With 7 bases removed from V and 4 bases from J, the gap between germline ends came to 10 bases. CDR3 sequence (DNA): TGTGCCAGCACCGAGGAGGGCACTGAAGCTTTCTTT. It translates to CASTEEGTEAFF.